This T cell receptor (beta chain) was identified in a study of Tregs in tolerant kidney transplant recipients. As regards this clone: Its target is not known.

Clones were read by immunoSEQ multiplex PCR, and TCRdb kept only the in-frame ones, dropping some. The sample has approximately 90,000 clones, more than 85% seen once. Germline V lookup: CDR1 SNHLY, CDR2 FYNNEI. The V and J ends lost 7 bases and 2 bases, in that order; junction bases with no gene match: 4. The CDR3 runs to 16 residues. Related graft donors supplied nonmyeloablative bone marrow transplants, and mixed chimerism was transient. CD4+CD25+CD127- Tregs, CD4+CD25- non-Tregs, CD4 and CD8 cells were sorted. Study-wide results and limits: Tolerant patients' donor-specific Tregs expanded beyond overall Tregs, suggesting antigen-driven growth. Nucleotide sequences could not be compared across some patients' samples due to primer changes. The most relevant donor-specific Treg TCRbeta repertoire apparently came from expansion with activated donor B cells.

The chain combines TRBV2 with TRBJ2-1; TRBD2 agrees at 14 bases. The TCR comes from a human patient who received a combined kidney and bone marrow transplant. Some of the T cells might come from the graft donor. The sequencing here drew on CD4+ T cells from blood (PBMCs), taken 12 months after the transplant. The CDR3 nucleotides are TGTGCCAGCACCGGGACTAGCGGGAGAACCTACAATGAGCAGTTCTTC. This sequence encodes CASTGTSGRTYNEQFF. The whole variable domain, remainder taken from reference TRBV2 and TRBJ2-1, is EPEVTQTPSHQVTQMGQEVILRCVPISNHLYFYWYRQILGQKVEFLVSFYNNEISEKSEIFDDQFSVERPDGSNFTLKIRSTKLEDSAMYFCASTGTSGRTYNEQFFGPGTRLTVL.